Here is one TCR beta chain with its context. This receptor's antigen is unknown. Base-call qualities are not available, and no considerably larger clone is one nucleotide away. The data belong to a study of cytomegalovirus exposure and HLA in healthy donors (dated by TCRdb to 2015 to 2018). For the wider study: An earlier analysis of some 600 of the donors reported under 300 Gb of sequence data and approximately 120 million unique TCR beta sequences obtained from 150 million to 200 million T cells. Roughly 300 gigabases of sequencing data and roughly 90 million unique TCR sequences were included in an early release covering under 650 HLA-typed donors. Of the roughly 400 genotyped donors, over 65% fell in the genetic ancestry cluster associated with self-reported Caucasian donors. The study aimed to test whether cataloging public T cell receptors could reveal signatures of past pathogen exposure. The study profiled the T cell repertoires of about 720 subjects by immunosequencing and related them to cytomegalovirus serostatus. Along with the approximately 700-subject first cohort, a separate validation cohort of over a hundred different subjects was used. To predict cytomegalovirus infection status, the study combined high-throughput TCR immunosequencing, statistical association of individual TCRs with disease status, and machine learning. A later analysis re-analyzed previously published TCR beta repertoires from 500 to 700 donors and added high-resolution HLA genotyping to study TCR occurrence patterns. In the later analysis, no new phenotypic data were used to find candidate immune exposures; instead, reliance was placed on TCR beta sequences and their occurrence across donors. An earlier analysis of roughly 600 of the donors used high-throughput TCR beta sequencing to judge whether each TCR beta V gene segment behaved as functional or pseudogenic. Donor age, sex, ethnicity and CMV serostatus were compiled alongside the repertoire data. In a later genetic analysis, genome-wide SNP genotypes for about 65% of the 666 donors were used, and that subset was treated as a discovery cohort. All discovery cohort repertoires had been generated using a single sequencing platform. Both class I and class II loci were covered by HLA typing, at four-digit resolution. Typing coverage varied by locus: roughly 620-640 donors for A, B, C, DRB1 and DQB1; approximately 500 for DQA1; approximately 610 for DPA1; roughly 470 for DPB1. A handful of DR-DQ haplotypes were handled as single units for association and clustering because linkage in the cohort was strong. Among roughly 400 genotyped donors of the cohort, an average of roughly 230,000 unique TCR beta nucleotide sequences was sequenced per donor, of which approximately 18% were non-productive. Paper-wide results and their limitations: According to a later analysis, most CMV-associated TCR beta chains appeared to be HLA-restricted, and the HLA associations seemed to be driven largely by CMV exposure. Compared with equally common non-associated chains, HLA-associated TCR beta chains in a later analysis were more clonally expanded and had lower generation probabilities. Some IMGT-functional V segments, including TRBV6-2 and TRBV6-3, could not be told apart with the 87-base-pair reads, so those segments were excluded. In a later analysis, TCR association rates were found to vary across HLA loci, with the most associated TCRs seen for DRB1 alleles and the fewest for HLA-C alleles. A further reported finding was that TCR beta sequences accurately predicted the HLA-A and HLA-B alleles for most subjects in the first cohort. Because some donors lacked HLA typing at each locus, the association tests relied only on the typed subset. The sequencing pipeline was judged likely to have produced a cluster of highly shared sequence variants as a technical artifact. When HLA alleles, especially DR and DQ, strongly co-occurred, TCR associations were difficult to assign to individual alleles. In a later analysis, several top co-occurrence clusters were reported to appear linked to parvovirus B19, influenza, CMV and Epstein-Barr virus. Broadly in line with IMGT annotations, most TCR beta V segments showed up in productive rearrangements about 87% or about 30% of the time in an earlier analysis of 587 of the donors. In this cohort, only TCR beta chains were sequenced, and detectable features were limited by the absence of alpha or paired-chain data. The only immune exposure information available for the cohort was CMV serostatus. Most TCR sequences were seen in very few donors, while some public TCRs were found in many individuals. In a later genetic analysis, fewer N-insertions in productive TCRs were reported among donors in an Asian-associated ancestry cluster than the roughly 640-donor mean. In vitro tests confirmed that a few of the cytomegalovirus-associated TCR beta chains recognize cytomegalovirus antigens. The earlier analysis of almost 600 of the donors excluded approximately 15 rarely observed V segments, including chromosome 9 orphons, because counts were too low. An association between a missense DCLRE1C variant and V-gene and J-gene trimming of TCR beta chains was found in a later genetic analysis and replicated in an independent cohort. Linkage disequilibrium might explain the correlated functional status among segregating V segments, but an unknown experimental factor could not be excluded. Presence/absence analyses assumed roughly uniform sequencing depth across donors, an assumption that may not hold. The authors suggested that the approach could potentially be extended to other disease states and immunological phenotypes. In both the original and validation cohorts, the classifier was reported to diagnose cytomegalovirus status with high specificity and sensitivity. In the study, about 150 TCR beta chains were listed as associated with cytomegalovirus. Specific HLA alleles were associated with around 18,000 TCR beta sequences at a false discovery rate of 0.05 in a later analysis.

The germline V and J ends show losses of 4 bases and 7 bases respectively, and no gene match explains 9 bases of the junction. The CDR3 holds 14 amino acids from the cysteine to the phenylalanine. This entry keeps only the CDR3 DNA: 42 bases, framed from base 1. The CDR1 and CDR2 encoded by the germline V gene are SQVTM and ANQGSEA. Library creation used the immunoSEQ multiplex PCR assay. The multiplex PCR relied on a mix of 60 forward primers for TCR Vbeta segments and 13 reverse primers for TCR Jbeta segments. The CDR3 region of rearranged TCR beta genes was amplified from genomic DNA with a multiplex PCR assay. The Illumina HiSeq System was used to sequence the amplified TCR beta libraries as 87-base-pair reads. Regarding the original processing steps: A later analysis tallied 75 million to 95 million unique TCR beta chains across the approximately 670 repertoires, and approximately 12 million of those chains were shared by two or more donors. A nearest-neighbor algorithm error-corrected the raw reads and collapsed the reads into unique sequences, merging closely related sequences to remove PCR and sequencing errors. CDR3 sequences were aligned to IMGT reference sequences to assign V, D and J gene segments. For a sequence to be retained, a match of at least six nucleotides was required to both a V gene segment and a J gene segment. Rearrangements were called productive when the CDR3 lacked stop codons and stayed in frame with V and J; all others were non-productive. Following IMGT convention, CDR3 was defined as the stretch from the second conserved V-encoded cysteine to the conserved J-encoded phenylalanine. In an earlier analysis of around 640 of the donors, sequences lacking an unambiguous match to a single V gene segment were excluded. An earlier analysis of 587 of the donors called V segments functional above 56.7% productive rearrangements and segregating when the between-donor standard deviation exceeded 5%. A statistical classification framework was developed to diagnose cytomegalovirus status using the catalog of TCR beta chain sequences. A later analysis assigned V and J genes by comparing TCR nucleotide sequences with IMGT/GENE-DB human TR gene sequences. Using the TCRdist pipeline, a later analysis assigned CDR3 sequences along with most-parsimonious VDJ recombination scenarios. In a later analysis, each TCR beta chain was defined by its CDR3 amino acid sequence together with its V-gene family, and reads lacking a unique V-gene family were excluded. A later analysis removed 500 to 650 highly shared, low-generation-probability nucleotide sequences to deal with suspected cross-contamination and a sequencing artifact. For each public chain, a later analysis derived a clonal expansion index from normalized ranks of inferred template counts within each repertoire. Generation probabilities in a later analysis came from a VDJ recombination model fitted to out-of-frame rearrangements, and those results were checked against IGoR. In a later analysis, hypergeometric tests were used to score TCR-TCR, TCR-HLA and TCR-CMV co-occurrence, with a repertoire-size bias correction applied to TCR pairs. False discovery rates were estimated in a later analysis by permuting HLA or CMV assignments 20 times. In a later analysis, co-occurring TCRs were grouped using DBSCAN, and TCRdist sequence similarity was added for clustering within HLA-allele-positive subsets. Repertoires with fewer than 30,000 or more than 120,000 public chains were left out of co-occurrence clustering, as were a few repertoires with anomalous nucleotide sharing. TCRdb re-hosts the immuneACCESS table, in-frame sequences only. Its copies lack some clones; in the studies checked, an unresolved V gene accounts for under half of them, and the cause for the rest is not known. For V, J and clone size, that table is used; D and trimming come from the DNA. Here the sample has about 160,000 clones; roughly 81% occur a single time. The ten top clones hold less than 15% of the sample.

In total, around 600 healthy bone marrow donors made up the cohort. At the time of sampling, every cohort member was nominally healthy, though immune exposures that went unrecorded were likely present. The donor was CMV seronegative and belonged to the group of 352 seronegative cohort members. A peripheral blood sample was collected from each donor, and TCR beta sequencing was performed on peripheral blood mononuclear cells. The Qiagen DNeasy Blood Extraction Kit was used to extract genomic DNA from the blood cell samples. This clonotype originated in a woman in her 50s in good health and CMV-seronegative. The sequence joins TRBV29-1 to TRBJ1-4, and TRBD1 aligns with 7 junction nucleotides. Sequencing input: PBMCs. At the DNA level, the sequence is TGCAGCGTTGGGCTTTCAGGGGGGAGTGAAAAACTGTTTTTT. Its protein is CSVGLSGGSEKLFF.